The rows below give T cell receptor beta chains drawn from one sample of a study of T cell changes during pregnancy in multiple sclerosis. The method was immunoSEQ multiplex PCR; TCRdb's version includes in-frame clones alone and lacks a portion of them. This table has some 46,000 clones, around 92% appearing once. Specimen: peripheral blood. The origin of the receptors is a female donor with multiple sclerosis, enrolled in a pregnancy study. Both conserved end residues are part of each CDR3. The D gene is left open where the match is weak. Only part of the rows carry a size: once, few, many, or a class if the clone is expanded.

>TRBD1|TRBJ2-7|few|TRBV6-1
TGTGCCAGCAGTGAAGGGACAGGGGGCTCCTACGAGCAGTACTTC
CASSEGTGGSYEQYF
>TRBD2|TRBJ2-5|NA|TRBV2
TGTGCCAGCAGTGCCGGGATAGCGGGAGAAGAGACCCAGTACTTC
CASSAGIAGEETQYF
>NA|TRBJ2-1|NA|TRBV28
TGTGCCAGCAGTTTAGTATGGGGAGGTCGGCAGTTCTTC
CASSLVWGGRQFF
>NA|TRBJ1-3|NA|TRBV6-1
TGTGCCAGCAGTGCCCCTGGAAACACCATATATTTT
CASSAPGNTIYF
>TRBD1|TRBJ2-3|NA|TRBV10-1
TGCGCCAGCAGTGAGTCGGGACAGGAATTGGCAGATACGCAGTATTTT
CASSESGQELADTQYF
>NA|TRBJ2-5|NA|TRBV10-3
TGTGCCATCAGTGAGTCGGGGGCGGGGGAGACCCAGTACTTC
CAISESGAGETQYF
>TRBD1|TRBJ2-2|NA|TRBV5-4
TGTGCCAGCAGCCGAGCACAGGGGTCCGGGGAGCTGTTTTTT
CASSRAQGSGELFF
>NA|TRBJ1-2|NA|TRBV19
TGTGCCAGTAGTAATCTGAATGGCTACACCTTC
CASSNLNGYTF
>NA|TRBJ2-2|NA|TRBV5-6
TGTGCCAGCAGAATAGACACCGGGGAGCTGTTTTTT
CASRIDTGELFF
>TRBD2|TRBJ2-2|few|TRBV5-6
TGTGCCAGCGACGGGACTAGCGGCAACACCGGGGAGCTGTTTTTT
CASDGTSGNTGELFF
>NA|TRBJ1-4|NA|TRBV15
TGTGCCACCAGCAGAGGGGGACACTCAACTAATGAAAAACTGTTTTTT
CATSRGGHSTNEKLFF
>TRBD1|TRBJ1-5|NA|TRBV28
TGTGCCAGCAGTCGACAGGGGGCTAGCAATCAGCCCCAGCATTTT
CASSRQGASNQPQHF
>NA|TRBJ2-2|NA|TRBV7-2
TGTGCCAGCAGCTTCGGATGGCGGACTACCGGGGAGCTGTTTTTT
CASSFGWRTTGELFF
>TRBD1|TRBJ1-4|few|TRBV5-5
TGTGCCAGCAGCCTTGGGACAGCTCAGATTAATGAAAAACTGTTTTTT
CASSLGTAQINEKLFF
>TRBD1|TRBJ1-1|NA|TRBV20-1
TGCAGTGCTTACCAGGGGGCAAGGGCTTTCTTT
CSAYQGARAFF
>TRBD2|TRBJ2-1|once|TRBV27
TGTGCCAGCAGTCCCCGGAGGAGGGGCCTTCGACTAGCGGGAATTAATGAGCAGTTCTTC
CASSPRRRGLRLAGINEQFF
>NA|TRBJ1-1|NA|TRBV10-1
TGCGCCAGCGCGAAAAGGGGCAGCACTGAAGCTTTCTTT
CASAKRGSTEAFF
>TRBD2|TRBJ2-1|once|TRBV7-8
TGTGCCAGCAGCTTAGCTTCGGCGGGAGCTTACAATGAGCAGTTCTTC
CASSLASAGAYNEQFF
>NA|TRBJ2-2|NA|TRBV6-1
TGTGCCAGCATGTATAGGCAGAACACCGGGGAGCTGTTTTTT
CASMYRQNTGELFF
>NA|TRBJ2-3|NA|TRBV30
TGTGCCTGGAACAGCGGCACAGATACGCAGTATTTT
CAWNSGTDTQYF
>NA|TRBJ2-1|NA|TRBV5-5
TGTGCCAGCAGCGGAAACGAGCAAGTAAGGGAGTTCTTC
CASSGNEQVREFF
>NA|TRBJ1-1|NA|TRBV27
TGTGCCAGCAGTTTCCGCGGACCTTATGAAGCTTTCTTT
CASSFRGPYEAFF
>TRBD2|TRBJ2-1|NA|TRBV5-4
TGTGCCAGCAGCTTGGGACTAGCCGGAGGGGCTGAGCAGTTCTTC
CASSLGLAGGAEQFF
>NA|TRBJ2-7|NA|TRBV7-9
TGTGCCAGCAGCCCCTCTGGCTACGAGCAGTACTTC
CASSPSGYEQYF
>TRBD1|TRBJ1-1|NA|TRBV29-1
TGCAGCGTTCGGACAGGGACGAACACTGAAGCTTTCTTT
CSVRTGTNTEAFF
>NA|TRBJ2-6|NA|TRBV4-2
TGTGCCAGCAGCCAAATTCGTGGGGCCAACGTCCTGACTTTC
CASSQIRGANVLTF
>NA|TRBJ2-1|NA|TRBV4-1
TGCGCCAGCAGCCAATATTTTATAGGAAACCTGGTGTATGAGCAGTTCTTC
CASSQYFIGNLVYEQFF
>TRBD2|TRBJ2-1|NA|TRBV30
TGTGCCTGGATTGCCCTAGCGGGAGGTGGAAATGAGCAGTTCTTC
CAWIALAGGGNEQFF
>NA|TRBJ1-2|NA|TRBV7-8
TGTGCCAGCAGCCCACCGGGGCTTTACTACACCTTC
CASSPPGLYYTF
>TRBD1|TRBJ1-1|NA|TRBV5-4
TGTGCCAGCAGCCCGCGGACAGGGGGCACTGAAGCTTTCTTT
CASSPRTGGTEAFF
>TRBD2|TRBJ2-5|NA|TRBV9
TGTGCCAGCAGCGTAGATTCAGCGGGAGGGTATGGCGGGACCCAGTACTTC
CASSVDSAGGYGGTQYF
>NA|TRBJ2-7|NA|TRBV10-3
TGTGCCATCAGTGAGTCACGGACAACCTCCTACGAGCAGTACTTC
CAISESRTTSYEQYF
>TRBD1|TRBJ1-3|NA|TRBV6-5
TGTGCCAGCACCCCGGGACAGGGGACAGGAAACACCATATATTTT
CASTPGQGTGNTIYF
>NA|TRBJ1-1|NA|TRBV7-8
TGTGCCAGCAGCTTAGTGTCGGTTTTTGCCATGAACACTGAAGCTTTCTTT
CASSLVSVFAMNTEAFF
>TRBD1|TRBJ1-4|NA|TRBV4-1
TGCGCCAGCAGCCCCCTGACAGGGTCGGGTGAAAAACTGTTTTTT
CASSPLTGSGEKLFF
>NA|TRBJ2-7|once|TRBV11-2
TGTGCCAGCAGCTTAGCAGGATCGAGCTCCTACGAGCAGTACTTC
CASSLAGSSSYEQYF
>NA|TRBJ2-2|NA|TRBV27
TGTGCCAGCAGAGGGTCGAACACCGGGGAGCTGTTTTTT
CASRGSNTGELFF
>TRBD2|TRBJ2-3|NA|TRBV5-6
TGTGCCAGCAGCTACCAGAGGCTAGCGGGTCTCACAGATACGCAGTATTTT
CASSYQRLAGLTDTQYF
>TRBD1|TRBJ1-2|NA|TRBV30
TGTGCCTGGAACCCACAGGGGGCGGTTGGCTACACCTTC
CAWNPQGAVGYTF
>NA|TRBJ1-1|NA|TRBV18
TGTGCCAGCTCACCCCCCGCGGGGAACACTGAAGCTTTCTTT
CASSPPAGNTEAFF
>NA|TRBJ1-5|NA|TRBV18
TGTGCCAGCTCACTTTCCAATCAGCCCCAGCATTTT
CASSLSNQPQHF
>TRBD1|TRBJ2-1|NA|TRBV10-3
TGTGCCATCAGCTCCGGGACAGGGGTAGGCAATGAGCAGTTCTTC
CAISSGTGVGNEQFF